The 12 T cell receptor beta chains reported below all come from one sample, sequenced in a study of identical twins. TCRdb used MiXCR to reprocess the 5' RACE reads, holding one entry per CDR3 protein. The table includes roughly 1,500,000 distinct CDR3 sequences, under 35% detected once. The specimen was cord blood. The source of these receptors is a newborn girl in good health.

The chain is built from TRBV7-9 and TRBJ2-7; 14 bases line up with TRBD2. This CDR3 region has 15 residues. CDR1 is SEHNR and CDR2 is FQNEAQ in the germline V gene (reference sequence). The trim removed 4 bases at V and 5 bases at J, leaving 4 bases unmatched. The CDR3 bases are TGTGCCAGCAGCTCCCTGGGACTAGCGGGAGACGAGCAGTACTTC. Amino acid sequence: CASSSLGLAGDEQYF.

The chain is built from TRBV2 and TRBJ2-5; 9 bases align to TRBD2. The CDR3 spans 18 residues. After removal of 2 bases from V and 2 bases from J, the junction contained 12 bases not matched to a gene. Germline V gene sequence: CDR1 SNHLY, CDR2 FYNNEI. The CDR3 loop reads CASSERLAGIGSQETQYF. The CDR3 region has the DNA TGTGCCAGCAGTGAACGGCTAGCGGGGATTGGGAGTCAAGAGACCCAGTACTTC.

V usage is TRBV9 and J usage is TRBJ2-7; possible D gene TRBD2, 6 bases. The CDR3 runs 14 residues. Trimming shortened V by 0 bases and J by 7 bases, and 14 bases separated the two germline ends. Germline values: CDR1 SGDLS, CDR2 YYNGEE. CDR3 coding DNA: TGTGCCAGCAGCGTAGAAGGCCTAGCGAATGAGCAGTACTTC. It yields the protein CASSVEGLANEQYF.

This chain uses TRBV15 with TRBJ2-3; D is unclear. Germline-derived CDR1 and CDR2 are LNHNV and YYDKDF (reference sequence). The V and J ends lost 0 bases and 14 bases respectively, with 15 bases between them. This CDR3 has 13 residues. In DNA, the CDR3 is TGTGCCACCAGCAGAGATCGAACTCCTACGTGGTATTTT. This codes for CATSRDRTPTWYF.

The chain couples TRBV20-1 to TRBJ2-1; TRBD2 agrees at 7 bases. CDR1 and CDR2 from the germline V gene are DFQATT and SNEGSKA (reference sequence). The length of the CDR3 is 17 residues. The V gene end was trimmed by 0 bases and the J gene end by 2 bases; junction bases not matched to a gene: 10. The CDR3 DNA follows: TGCAGTGCTAGAGATCTTCTGTGGGAGGGGCCCTACAATGAGCAGTTCTTC. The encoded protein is CSARDLLWEGPYNEQFF.

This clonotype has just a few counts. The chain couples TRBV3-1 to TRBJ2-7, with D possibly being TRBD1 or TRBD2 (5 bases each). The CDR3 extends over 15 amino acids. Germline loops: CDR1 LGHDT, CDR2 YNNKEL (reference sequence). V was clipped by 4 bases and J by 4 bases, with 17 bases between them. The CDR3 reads CASSRVGTDPYEQYF. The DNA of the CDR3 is TGTGCCAGCAGCCGAGTTGGGACCGACCCGTACGAGCAGTACTTC.

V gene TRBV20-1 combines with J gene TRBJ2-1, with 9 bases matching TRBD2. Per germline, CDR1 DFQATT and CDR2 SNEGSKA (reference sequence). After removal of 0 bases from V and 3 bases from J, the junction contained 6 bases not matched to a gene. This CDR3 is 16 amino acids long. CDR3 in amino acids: CSARDRYSGSYNEQFF. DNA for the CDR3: TGCAGTGCTAGAGATCGTTATAGCGGGAGCTACAATGAGCAGTTCTTC.

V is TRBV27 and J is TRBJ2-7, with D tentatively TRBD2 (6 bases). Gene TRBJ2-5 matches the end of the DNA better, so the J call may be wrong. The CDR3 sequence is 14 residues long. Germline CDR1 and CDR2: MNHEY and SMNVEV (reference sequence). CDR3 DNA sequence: TGTGCCAGCAGTTTTGGAGGGAGCGCGGAGACCCAGTACTTC. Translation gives CASSFGGSAETQYF.

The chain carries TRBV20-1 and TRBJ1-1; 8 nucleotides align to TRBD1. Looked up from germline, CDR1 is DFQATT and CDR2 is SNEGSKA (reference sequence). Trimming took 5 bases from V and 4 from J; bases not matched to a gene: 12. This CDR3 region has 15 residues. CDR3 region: CSAHTLNTGGTEAFF. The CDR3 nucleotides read TGCAGTGCTCACACCCTAAACACAGGGGGCACTGAAGCTTTCTTT.

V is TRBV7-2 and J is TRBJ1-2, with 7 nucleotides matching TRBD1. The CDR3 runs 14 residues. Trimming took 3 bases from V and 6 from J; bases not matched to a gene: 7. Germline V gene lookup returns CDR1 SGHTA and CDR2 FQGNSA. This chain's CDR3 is CASSLAGTENGYTF. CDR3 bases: TGTGCCAGCAGCTTGGCCGGGACAGAAAATGGCTACACCTTC. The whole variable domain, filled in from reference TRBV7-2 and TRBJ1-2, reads GAGVSQSPSNKVTEKGKDVELRCDPISGHTALYWYRQSLGQGLEFLIYFQGNSAPDKSGLPSDRFSAERTGGSVSTLTIQRTQQEDSAVYLCASSLAGTENGYTFGSGTRLTVV.

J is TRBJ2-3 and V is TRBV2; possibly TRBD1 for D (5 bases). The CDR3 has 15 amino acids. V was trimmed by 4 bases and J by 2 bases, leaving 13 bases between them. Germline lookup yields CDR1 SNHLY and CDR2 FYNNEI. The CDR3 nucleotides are TGTGCCAGCAGTGGGCAGGGTTCTTCCACAGATACGCAGTATTTT. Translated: CASSGQGSSTDTQYF.

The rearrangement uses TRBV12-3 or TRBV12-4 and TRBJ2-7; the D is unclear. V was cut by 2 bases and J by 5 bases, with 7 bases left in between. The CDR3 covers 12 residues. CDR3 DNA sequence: TGTGCCAGCAGTTTAAGGTTTCACGAGCAGTACTTC. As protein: CASSLRFHEQYF.